These 7 T cell receptor beta chains were all obtained from the same sample, sequenced in a study of T cell repertoires in ileal Crohn's disease. Repertoires were generated with immunoSEQ multiplex PCR, while TCRdb's copy carries only in-frame clones and drops some. The data hold several thousand clones, with 65% to 90% observed a single time. The sequenced material came from ileal tissue. The source of these receptors is an adult with Crohn's disease.

This rearrangement joins TRBV21-1 to TRBJ2-7; TRBD1 is taken as the D call from the table, unchecked against the DNA. TRBV21-1 is noted as a pseudogene. The CDR3 extends over 14 amino acids. The CDR3 sequence: CASSTRTGNYEQYV. The CDR3 region has the DNA TGTGCCAGCAGCACTCGGACAGGGAACTACGAGCAGTACGTC.

The chain joins TRBV5-6 to TRBJ1-3; 7 positions agree with TRBD1. V lost 4 bases to trimming and J lost 4 bases; unmatched junction nucleotides: 8. This CDR3 region has 15 residues. CDR1 and CDR2 from the germline V gene are SGHDT and YYEEEE. CDR3 DNA: TGTGCCAGCAGCCGCCGGGACAGCAGAGGAAACACCATATATTTT. It translates to CASSRRDSRGNTIYF.

This rearrangement joins TRBV2 to TRBJ2-2; D call uncertain. CDR3 length equals 13 residues. V lost 6 bases, J lost 1 base, and 6 bases lay in between. Germline values: CDR1 SNHLY, CDR2 FYNNEI. The CDR3, as DNA: TGTGCCAGCAGGGCCAGGAACACCGGGGAGCTGTTTTTT. Amino acids: CASRARNTGELFF.

This chain uses TRBV6-1 with TRBJ2-7; tentative D call: TRBD1 (5 bases). The V gene lost 6 bases and the J gene lost 2 bases, with 8 bases spanning the gap. This CDR3 spans 12 amino acids. CDR1 and CDR2 from the germline V gene are MNHNS and SASEGT. CDR3 protein: CASRKDTYEQYV. DNA for the CDR3: TGTGCCAGCAGAAAGGACACCTACGAGCAGTACGTC.

The rearrangement uses TRBV2 and TRBJ2-5; no clear D. The V end lost 4 bases, the J end lost 9 bases, and 18 bases lay between the germline ends. The CDR3 totals 14 residues. The germline gives CDR1 SNHLY, CDR2 FYNNEI. CDR3 coding DNA: TGTGCCAGCAGTGCCCAGACTGCTTCTGAGGCCCAGTACTTC. It yields the protein CASSAQTASEAQYF.

The chain combines TRBV25-1 with TRBJ1-4; 7 bases agree with TRBD1. V lost 4 bases and J lost 4; bases outside the gene matches: 6. CDR3 length equals 15 residues. Germline CDR1 and CDR2: MGHDK and SYGVNS. CDR3 residues: CASSAAGQVNEKLFF. In DNA, the CDR3 is TGTGCCAGCAGTGCCGCCGGACAGGTTAATGAAAAACTGTTTTTT.

This clone was observed a single time. Here the CDR3 DNA reads TGTGCCAGCAGTTACGAGTTAGCGGGAAAAGCCGGGGAGCTGTTTTTT. As protein: CASSYELAGKAGELFF. This chain links TRBV6-6 with TRBJ2-2, with TRBD2 matching over 8 bases. The CDR3 has 16 amino acids. From germline, CDR1 is MNHNY and CDR2 SVGAGI (reference sequence). V was pared by 2 bases and J by 6 bases, with 8 bases of the junction left unmatched.